This T cell receptor beta chain is from a study of siplizumab effects on memory and regulatory T cells. This CDR3 spans 14 amino acids. The protocol was immunoSEQ multiplex PCR, while the TCRdb copy is restricted to in-frame clones and leaves out a portion. The sample lists tens of thousands of clones, roughly 96% occurring once. This TCR came from a human donor in good health. The V gene is TRBV21-1, the J gene TRBJ1-2. TRBV21-1 has pseudogene status. Sequencing was carried out using naive CD4+ T cells sorted from blood. CDR3 in amino acids: CASSKGVRQALYTF. The CDR3 DNA reads TGTGCCAGCAGCAAGGGGGTAAGGCAGGCCCTTTACACCTTC.